The entry that follows covers one T cell receptor beta chain sequence. V was trimmed by 3 bases and J by 4 bases, leaving 15 bases between them. Germline V gives CDR1 SGHAT, CDR2 FQNNGV. CDR3 length equals 16 residues. This sample was taken from a study of blood T cell repertoires in COVID-19. The cohort comprised adults aged 18 to 89 years residing in about two dozen US areas. Participant-reported clinical history was the basis for cohort assignment. Using immunoSEQ multiplex PCR, the repertoire was profiled, and TCRdb retains in-frame clones only, with some absent. The data contain 200,000 to 250,000 clones, approximately 80% of them singletons.

Specimen: PBMCs or T cells enriched from blood (not recorded which). This receptor was taken from a man aged 60 to 75 who had recovered from COVID-19. V is TRBV11-2 and J is TRBJ2-2; possibly TRBD2 for D (5 bases). The CDR3 loop reads CASSFIYMGSTGELFF. The CDR3 coding sequence is TGTGCCAGCAGCTTTATCTACATGGGGAGCACCGGGGAGCTGTTTTTT.